The TCR beta chain described here comes from a study of cytomegalovirus exposure and HLA in healthy donors. This PCR relied on a set of 60 Vbeta primers and 13 Jbeta primers. Profiling relied on immunoSEQ multiplex PCR, and the TCRdb table lists in-frame clones only, not all of them. The sample shows about 76,000 clones, approximately 70% of them seen only once. Germline CDR1 reads SGHTA; CDR2 reads FQGNSA. This CDR3 spans 14 amino acids. The V end was cut by 5 bases, the J end by 12 bases, with 23 bases between. This receptor was identified in a man in his sixties in good health and CMV-seropositive. Sample: PBMCs. The chain couples TRBV7-2 to TRBJ2-7; D is undetermined. The CDR3 nucleotides are TGTGCCAGCAGCGCCCACAGTCAGGATAACCCCCGGTACTTC. This translates into CASSAHSQDNPRYF.